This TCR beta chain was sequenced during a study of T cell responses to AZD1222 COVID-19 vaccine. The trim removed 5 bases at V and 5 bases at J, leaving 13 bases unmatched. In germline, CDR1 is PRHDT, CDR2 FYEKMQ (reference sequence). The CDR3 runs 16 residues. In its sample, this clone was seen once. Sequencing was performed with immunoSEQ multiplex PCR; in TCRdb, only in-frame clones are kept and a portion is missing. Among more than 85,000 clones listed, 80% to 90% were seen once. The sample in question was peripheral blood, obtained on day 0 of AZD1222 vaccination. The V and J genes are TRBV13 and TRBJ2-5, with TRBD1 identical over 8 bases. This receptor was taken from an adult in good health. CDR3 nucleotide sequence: TGTGCCAGCAGCGCCAACGACAGGGGCCGTAGGGAGACCCAGTACTTC. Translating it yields CASSANDRGRRETQYF.